What follows are 25 T cell receptor beta chains derived from one specimen sequenced in a study of Ad26.COV2.S vaccination and SARS-CoV-2 variants. Using immunoSEQ multiplex PCR, the repertoire was profiled, and TCRdb retains in-frame clones only, with some absent. Of around 170,000 clones in the sample, roughly 87% are singletons; the top ten hold under 7.5%. The sequenced sample was peripheral blood, obtained after recovery from COVID-19. The source is a human donor who had recovered from COVID-19.

This clone appeared a single time. The chain combines TRBV6-5 with TRBJ2-3; D unclear. The V gene's germline CDR1 is MNHEY and CDR2 SVGAGI. The CDR3 has 13 residues. The ends were cut back, 8 bases at V and 0 bases at J, with 9 bases in the middle. The CDR3 coding sequence is TGTGCCAGCCCAGCTCCTAGCACAGATACGCAGTATTTT. It yields the protein CASPAPSTDTQYF.

V is TRBV28 and J is TRBJ2-7; D ambiguous. V gave up 10 bases and J gave up 5 bases, with 15 bases separating them. The CDR3 covers 12 residues. From germline, CDR1 is MDHEN and CDR2 SYDVKM. This chain's CDR3 is CATSRPPNEQYF. In nucleotides, the CDR3 is TGTGCCACCTCAAGGCCTCCTAACGAGCAGTACTTC.

The chain joins TRBV24-1 to TRBJ2-3; possible D gene TRBD2, 6 bases. Trimming cost V 3 bases and J 2 bases, with 11 bases left between them. The CDR3 spans 15 residues. The germline V gene has CDR1 KGHDR and CDR2 SFDVKD. As DNA, the CDR3 is TGTGCCACCAGTGATCTCCGGACTAACACAGATACGCAGTATTTT. The encoded protein is CATSDLRTNTDTQYF.

CDR3 region: CASSPFRDRGLYEQYF. CDR3 coding DNA: TGTGCCAGCTCACCGTTCAGAGACAGGGGCTTGTACGAGCAGTACTTC. The rearrangement uses TRBV18 and TRBJ2-7, with 8 bases that match TRBD1. Losses at the gene ends were 3 bases for V and 4 bases for J; bases not matched to a gene: 11. CDR3 size: 16 residues. Germline V lookup: CDR1 KGHSH, CDR2 LQKENI.

This clone was counted only a few times. This chain connects TRBV5-1 to TRBJ2-1, with TRBD2 as a possible D gene (6 bases). CDR1 and CDR2 (germline): SGHRS, YFSETQ. The CDR3 extends over 15 amino acids. V lost 5 bases to trimming and J lost 4 bases, with 16 bases between them. CDR3 loop: CASRTGTLVYNEQFF. CDR3 sequence (DNA): TGCGCCAGCAGAACCGGGACTTTGGTTTACAATGAGCAGTTCTTC.

In its sample, this clone was seen a few times. The V and J genes are TRBV29-1 and TRBJ2-7, with D possibly matching TRBD2 (5 bases). The CDR3 consists of 13 residues. Trimming removed 6 bases at V and 3 bases at J, with 15 bases between. CDR1 and CDR2 from the germline V gene are SQVTM and ANQGSEA. CDR3 region: CSVTERQFYEQYF. The CDR3 coding sequence is TGCAGCGTAACCGAGCGGCAGTTCTACGAGCAGTACTTC.

The rearrangement uses TRBV2 and TRBJ1-1, with 9 bases matching TRBD1. The CDR3 runs to 14 residues. With 3 bases clipped from V and 1 base from J, the junction kept 0 bases outside the gene matches. Germline V CDR1 and CDR2: SNHLY, FYNNEI. The CDR3, as DNA: TGTGCCAGCAGTGAGGACAGGGGGAACACTGAAGCTTTCTTT. It codes for CASSEDRGNTEAFF.

The chain couples TRBV15 to TRBJ1-5; D gene uncertain. This CDR3 comprises 12 residues. The V end was cut by 0 bases, the J end by 4 bases, with 1 base between. Germline V CDR1 and CDR2: LNHNV, YYDKDF (reference sequence). Written as DNA, the CDR3 is TGTGCCACCAGCAGAGATAATCAGCCCCAGCATTTT. Translating it yields CATSRDNQPQHF.

V and J are TRBV21-1 and TRBJ2-3; TRBD2, as called in the table, went unchecked against the DNA. TRBV21-1 is recorded as a pseudogene. This CDR3 is 16 amino acids long. The CDR3 region is CASSKALGGPLDTQYF. CDR3 coding DNA: TGTGCCAGCAGCAAAGCGCTCGGGGGGCCACTTGATACGCAGTATTTT.

Concerning this clone: Other DNA sequences of this sample code for an identical CDR3. Here the CDR3 DNA reads TGTGCCAGCAGTTTAGGCCAGAACTATGGCTACACCTTC. Amino acids: CASSLGQNYGYTF. The chain joins TRBV28 to TRBJ1-2, with no clear D. The CDR3 spans 13 residues. Germline V CDR1 and CDR2: MDHEN, SYDVKM. Trimming pared 2 bases from V and 2 bases from J, leaving 6 bases between.

The CDR3 DNA reads TGTGCCAGCAGCTTGAGGTTTCGGAACATTCAGTACTTC. Its translation: CASSLRFRNIQYF. The V and J genes are TRBV5-6 and TRBJ2-4; D is unresolved. V was pared by 1 base and J by 7 bases, with 9 bases between. Germline CDR1 is SGHDT and CDR2 is YYEEEE. This CDR3 comprises 13 residues.

V and J are TRBV6-5 and TRBJ1-2, with 7 bases lining up with TRBD1. This CDR3 is 13 amino acids long. Germline V gene lookup returns CDR1 MNHEY and CDR2 SVGAGI. J lost 8 bases, V lost 6 bases, and 9 bases had no gene match. The DNA of the CDR3 is TGTGCCAGCAGGCCCGACAGGGATGGAGGCTACACCTTC. Protein sequence: CASRPDRDGGYTF.

The chain is built from TRBV2 and TRBJ2-1; TRBD2 agrees at 13 bases. Germline CDR1 and CDR2: SNHLY and FYNNEI. J was trimmed by 0 bases and V by 5 bases; bases with no gene match: 16. The CDR3 loop spans 21 amino acids. CDR3 DNA sequence: TGTGCCAGCAGTCCATCCACAGGGGGACTAGCGGGGCGTATCTCCTACAATGAGCAGTTCTTC. Its translation: CASSPSTGGLAGRISYNEQFF.

The gene calls are TRBV19 and TRBJ1-2; D uncertain. Trimming removed 3 bases from V and 8 bases from J, with 13 bases in between. From germline, CDR1 is LNHDA and CDR2 SQIVND (reference sequence). This CDR3 has 13 residues. The CDR3 nucleotides read TGTGCCAGTAGTATGGCCCAAACGGGCGGCTACACCTTC. This encodes CASSMAQTGGYTF. The full variable domain, rest sourced from reference TRBV19 and TRBJ1-2, is DGGITQSPKYLFRKEGQNVTLSCEQNLNHDAMYWYRQDPGQGLRLIYYSQIVNDFQKGDIAEGYSVSREKKESFPLTVTSAQKNPTAFYLCASSMAQTGGYTFGSGTRLTVV.

J is TRBJ2-2 and V is TRBV18; possibly TRBD2 for D (6 bases). The CDR3 runs 16 residues. V dropped 2 bases and J dropped 4 bases, with 14 bases sitting between them. CDR1 is KGHSH, CDR2 LQKENI, per germline. The CDR3 DNA is TGTGCCAGCTCACCAGCAGGGAGGCGGAGCACCGGGGAGCTGTTTTTT. It is translated as CASSPAGRRSTGELFF.

CDR3 amino acids: CASSLDGVGGQGAGQFF. CDR3 DNA sequence: TGTGCCAGCAGCTTAGATGGGGTTGGGGGACAGGGGGCAGGGCAGTTCTTC. The rearrangement links TRBV11-2 to TRBJ2-1; 12 nucleotides line up with TRBD1. CDR1 is SGHAT, CDR2 FQNNGV, per germline. This CDR3 has 17 residues. V was pared by 0 bases and J by 12 bases, with 12 bases of the junction left unmatched. The full variable domain, its missing parts supplied by reference TRBV11-2 and TRBJ2-1, is EAGVAQSPRYKIIEKRQSVAFWCNPISGHATLYWYQQILGQGPKLLIQFQNNGVVDDSQLPKDRFSAERLKGVDSTLKIQPAKLEDSAVYLCASSLDGVGGQGAGQFFGPGTRLTVL.

V usage is TRBV10-3 and J usage is TRBJ2-5; D is perhaps TRBD1 or TRBD2 (6 bases each). The V gene's germline CDR1 is ENHRY and CDR2 SYGVKD. Trimming shortened V by 4 bases and J by 4 bases, and 16 bases separated the two germline ends. The CDR3 is 15 amino acids. The CDR3 DNA sequence: TGTGCCATCAGTGGATCGGGGGCCTTCGTAGAGACCCAGTACTTC. Protein sequence: CAISGSGAFVETQYF.

This rearrangement joins TRBV27 to TRBJ2-7; D may be TRBD2 (6 bases). The germline CDR1 and CDR2 sequences are MNHEY and SMNVEV (reference sequence). Trimming stripped 11 bases from V and 5 bases from J, with 19 bases between. The length of the CDR3 is 13 residues. In DNA form, the CDR3 reads TGTGCCGGGGGACTCCGTCGGGTCCACGAGCAGTACTTC. It codes for CAGGLRRVHEQYF.

This sequence joins TRBV4-1 and TRBJ2-3; 14 nucleotides line up with TRBD2. The CDR3 totals 17 residues. J gave up 3 bases and V 1 base, and 3 bases lay outside the gene matches. CDR1 is MGHRA and CDR2 is YSYEKL in the germline V gene. The CDR3 reads CASSQGGTSGRTDTQYF. CDR3 sequence (DNA): TGCGCCAGCAGCCAAGGTGGGACTAGCGGGAGAACAGATACGCAGTATTTT.

This clone was found a few times. The V and J genes are TRBV5-1 and TRBJ2-7; TRBD1 or TRBD2 may be the D gene (5 bases each). Germline lookup yields CDR1 SGHRS and CDR2 YFSETQ. CDR3 length equals 15 residues. Between the trimmed V and J ends, which lost 3 bases and 3 bases, there was a span of 16 bases. Here the CDR3 reads CASSSTGGSLYEQYF. CDR3 nucleotide sequence: TGCGCCAGCAGCTCCACAGGAGGATCCCTCTACGAGCAGTACTTC. Drawing the rest from reference TRBV5-1 and TRBJ2-7, the complete variable domain is KAGVTQTPRYLIKTRGQQVTLSCSPISGHRSVSWYQQTPGQGLQFLFEYFSETQRNKGNFPGRFSGRQFSNSRSEMNVSTLELGDSALYLCASSSTGGSLYEQYFGPGTRLTVT.

DNA for the CDR3: TGTGCCAGTAGTATAACAGGGAATGAAAAACTGTTTTTT. It translates to CASSITGNEKLFF. This chain links TRBV19 with TRBJ1-4, with D perhaps TRBD1 (6 bases). The CDR3 spans 13 residues. The ends were cut back, 2 bases at V and 5 bases at J, with 6 bases in the middle. Germline lookup yields CDR1 LNHDA and CDR2 SQIVND (reference sequence). Supplemented by reference TRBV19 and TRBJ1-4, the full variable domain reads DGGITQSPKYLFRKEGQNVTLSCEQNLNHDAMYWYRQDPGQGLRLIYYSQIVNDFQKGDIAEGYSVSREKKESFPLTVTSAQKNPTAFYLCASSITGNEKLFFGSGTQLSVL.

Notes on this clone: The junction departs from germline at one end; a sequencing error may be responsible. The chain combines TRBV11-1 with TRBJ2-5; D remains unclear. Germline-derived CDR1 and CDR2 are SGHAT and FQDESV (reference sequence). This CDR3 has 13 residues. The CDR3 region is CASRLEISETQYF. The CDR3 coding sequence is TGTGCCAGCAGATTAGAGATTTCCGAGACCCAGTACTTC.

The chain employs TRBV15 and TRBJ2-3; no definite D call. CDR3 length: 14 residues. Trimming took 5 bases from V and 1 from J, leaving 10 bases between them. CDR1 and CDR2 (germline): LNHNV, YYDKDF (reference sequence). The CDR3 protein is CATSRRVRTDTQYF. The CDR3, as DNA: TGTGCCACCAGCCGCCGGGTTCGCACAGATACGCAGTATTTT.

V gene TRBV6-1 combines with J gene TRBJ1-3, with unresolved D. Germline V gives CDR1 MNHNS, CDR2 SASEGT. Trimming pared 0 bases from V and 4 bases from J, leaving 22 bases between. CDR3 length: 19 residues. CDR3 sequence (DNA): TGTGCCAGCAGTGAAGCCCCCCCTCTGGTGAGGGCGTTAGGAAACACCATATATTTT. Its protein product is CASSEAPPLVRALGNTIYF.

This chain uses TRBV27 with TRBJ2-2; no reliable D call. The germline CDR1 and CDR2 sequences are MNHEY and SMNVEV (reference sequence). CDR3 length: 15 residues. V was cut by 6 bases and J by 0 bases, with 11 bases left in between. The CDR3 DNA reads as TGTGCCAGCAGCTGGGGTGGCACGAACACCGGGGAGCTGTTTTTT. This codes for CASSWGGTNTGELFF.